Shown below are 32 T cell receptor beta chains from a single sample sequenced in a study of T cell responses to AZD1222 COVID-19 vaccine. Here immunoSEQ multiplex PCR was the method, and the copy in TCRdb shows in-frame clones only, minus some. The table shows some 140,000 clones, with roughly 84% occurring only once. Sequences were derived from peripheral blood, sampled on day 0 of AZD1222 vaccination. All receptors come from an adult in good health.

The chain recombines TRBV6-5 with TRBJ1-2; D not certain. Germline CDR1 reads MNHEY; CDR2 reads SVGAGI. The CDR3 is made up of 13 amino acids. Deletions cut 4 bases from V and 4 bases from J, with 10 bases between. The CDR3 region is CASSSTARYGYTF. The DNA of the CDR3 is TGTGCCAGCAGTTCCACCGCCCGCTATGGCTACACCTTC.

V usage is TRBV9 and J usage is TRBJ2-1; possible D gene TRBD1, 6 bases. This CDR3 spans 15 amino acids. Trimming left V 1 base short and J 5 bases short, with 13 bases between. The V gene's germline CDR1 is SGDLS and CDR2 YYNGEE. The CDR3 DNA follows: TGTGCCAGCAGCGTAAAACAAGGGGGTGACAATGAGCAGTTCTTC. Encoded protein: CASSVKQGGDNEQFF.

The chain has TRBV18 and TRBJ1-6, with TRBD1 matching over 8 bases. Trimming cost V 2 bases and J 7 bases; bases outside gene matches: 4. In germline, CDR1 is KGHSH, CDR2 LQKENI. The CDR3 contains 15 residues. The CDR3 nucleotides are TGTGCCAGCTCACCATCCCGACAGGGGAATTCACCCCTCCACTTT. This translates into CASSPSRQGNSPLHF.

This chain's CDR3 is CASSYSRTGSVFESYEQYF. The CDR3 bases are TGTGCCAGCAGTTACTCCCGGACAGGTTCAGTGTTTGAATCCTACGAGCAGTACTTC. The chain joins TRBV6-2 or TRBV6-3 to TRBJ2-7, with 7 bases aligning to TRBD1. V was clipped by 0 bases and J by 1 base; unmatched bases: 15. CDR1 MNHEY and CDR2 SVGEGT come from the germline V gene. This CDR3 region has 19 residues.

The J gene is TRBJ2-2, the V gene TRBV6-5; possible D gene TRBD2, 5 bases. This CDR3 region has 14 residues. Germline values: CDR1 MNHEY, CDR2 SVGAGI. V gave up 2 bases and J gave up 3 bases, with 7 bases separating them. This CDR3 reads CASSYREYTGELFF. In nucleotides, the CDR3 is TGTGCCAGCAGTTACAGGGAGTACACCGGGGAGCTGTTTTTT.

The chain recombines TRBV6-5 with TRBJ1-2; 7 bases fit TRBD1. This CDR3 is 14 amino acids long. The trim removed 5 bases at V and 6 bases at J, leaving 9 bases unmatched. From germline, CDR1 is MNHEY and CDR2 SVGAGI. Written as DNA, the CDR3 is TGTGCCAGCAGTCAAACAGGGGACATGAATGGCTACACCTTC. It specifies CASSQTGDMNGYTF.

This rearrangement joins TRBV28 to TRBJ1-3; possible D gene TRBD1, 6 bases. This CDR3 has 15 residues. Germline CDR1 is MDHEN and CDR2 is SYDVKM. V was trimmed by 2 bases and J by 2 bases, leaving 10 bases between them. CDR3 sequence (DNA): TGTGCCAGCAGTTTACCTACAGGGACTGGAAACACCATATATTTT. This encodes CASSLPTGTGNTIYF.

V usage is TRBV28 and J usage is TRBJ1-4; maybe TRBD1 (6 bases). CDR1 is MDHEN, CDR2 SYDVKM, per germline. This CDR3 spans 15 amino acids. Deletions cut 3 bases from V and 7 bases from J, with 15 bases between. CDR3 protein: CASSFGPGAIEKLFF. CDR3 in DNA: TGTGCCAGCAGTTTTGGTCCGGGGGCGATTGAAAAACTGTTTTTT.

The CDR3 protein is CASSTRTGNTGELFF. In nucleotides, the CDR3 is TGTGCCAGCAGCACTAGGACAGGGAACACCGGGGAGCTGTTTTTT. The genes are TRBV11-3 and TRBJ2-2; the match to TRBD1 covers 7 bases. Trimming removed 5 bases from V and 1 base from J; junction bases left unmatched: 4. Germline CDR1 reads SGHNT; CDR2 reads YENEEA. The CDR3 is 15 residues long.

The chain links TRBV6-5 to TRBJ1-2; 7 bases agree with TRBD1. CDR1 and CDR2 (germline): MNHEY, SVGAGI. The CDR3 is made up of 15 amino acids. Trimming took 4 bases from V and 1 from J; bases not matched to a gene: 6. DNA of the CDR3: TGTGCCAGCAGTTTCCGACAGGGCTATAACTATGGCTACACCTTC. Encoded protein: CASSFRQGYNYGYTF.

The CDR3 DNA reads as TGTGCCAGCAGCACTCGTTTGACCGGGGAGCTGTTTTTT. It codes for CASSTRLTGELFF. The genes are TRBV9 and TRBJ2-2; D is unresolved. Germline V gives CDR1 SGDLS, CDR2 YYNGEE. There are 13 residues in the CDR3. V lost 4 bases to trimming and J lost 5 bases, with 9 bases between them.

The CDR3 reads CASSFIAVGTEAFF. In DNA, the CDR3 is TGCGCCAGCAGCTTTATCGCGGTCGGAACTGAAGCTTTCTTT. The chain is built from TRBV5-1 and TRBJ1-1; D ambiguous. The V and J ends lost 2 bases and 5 bases respectively, with 13 bases between them. The CDR3 has 14 residues. Germline lookup yields CDR1 SGHRS and CDR2 YFSETQ. The complete variable domain, with remaining parts taken from reference TRBV5-1 and TRBJ1-1, reads KAGVTQTPRYLIKTRGQQVTLSCSPISGHRSVSWYQQTPGQGLQFLFEYFSETQRNKGNFPGRFSGRQFSNSRSEMNVSTLELGDSALYLCASSFIAVGTEAFFGQGTRLTVV.

The gene calls are TRBV24-1 and TRBJ2-1; possible D gene TRBD1, 6 bases. V lost 6 bases, J lost 4 bases, and 30 bases lay in between. This CDR3 region has 20 residues. CDR1 and CDR2 from the germline V gene are KGHDR and SFDVKD. CDR3 in amino acids: CATSSRGRQGPGRGYNEQFF. The CDR3 DNA reads TGTGCCACCAGTTCCCGGGGTAGGCAGGGACCGGGTAGGGGGTACAATGAGCAGTTCTTC.

The chain employs TRBV4-2 and TRBJ2-1; TRBD1 aligns across 9 bases. This CDR3 spans 14 amino acids. Germline V gene data show CDR1 as LGHNA and CDR2 as YNFKEQ. V trimming: 4 bases; J trimming: 8 bases; junction bases outside the gene matches: 6. DNA of the CDR3: TGTGCCAGCAGCCCCCGAACAGGGGGCCATGAGCAGTTCTTC. It codes for CASSPRTGGHEQFF.

The genes are TRBV12-3 or TRBV12-4 and TRBJ1-1; no reliable D call. This CDR3 is 11 amino acids long. Trimming stripped 3 bases from V and 7 bases from J, with 6 bases between. The CDR3 reads CASSFSSEAFF. The CDR3 DNA follows: TGTGCCAGCAGTTTCTCTAGTGAAGCTTTCTTT.

This clone was detected only a few times. A junction boundary mismatches the germline segment, possibly from a read error. The chain recombines TRBV20-1 with TRBJ1-2, with TRBD1 matching 7 bases. CDR1 and CDR2 from the germline V gene are DFQATT and SNEGSKA (reference sequence). The CDR3 has 11 amino acids. Written as DNA, the CDR3 is TGCAGTGCTTTATTACCGGGACAGCTTCAATTC. It is translated as CSALLPGQLQF.

The chain has TRBV5-6 and TRBJ1-5, with a possible D match to TRBD1 (5 bases). Germline-derived CDR1 and CDR2 are SGHDT and YYEEEE. V shed 4 bases and J shed 0 bases, with 11 bases lying between them. CDR3 length: 15 amino acids. The DNA of the CDR3 is TGTGCCAGCAGCCCCGGGGGGTATAGCAATCAGCCCCAGCATTTT. This codes for CASSPGGYSNQPQHF.

The chain links TRBV4-1 to TRBJ2-7, with 8 bases identical to TRBD1. The CDR3 contains 18 residues. Germline V gene lookup returns CDR1 MGHRA and CDR2 YSYEKL. The trim removed 0 bases at V and 5 bases at J, leaving 15 bases unmatched. The CDR3 is CASSQEPPGQGLLDEQYF. CDR3 nucleotides: TGCGCCAGCAGCCAAGAACCCCCCGGACAGGGATTGCTGGACGAGCAGTACTTC.

The chain links TRBV6-6 to TRBJ2-7; 7 bases are a match to TRBD2. The CDR3 totals 14 residues. Germline V gene lookup returns CDR1 MNHNY and CDR2 SVGAGI (reference sequence). The J segment lost 0 bases and the V segment lost 7 bases, leaving 6 bases of the junction unmatched. The CDR3 bases are TGTGCCAGCACGTGGGGAGGGAACTCCTACGAGCAGTACTTC. Its translation: CASTWGGNSYEQYF.

V and J are TRBV4-1 and TRBJ2-7, with 9 positions matching TRBD1. Per the germline V gene, CDR1 is MGHRA and CDR2 is YSYEKL. After removal of 1 base from V and 3 bases from J, the junction contained 7 bases not matched to a gene. The CDR3 loop spans 16 amino acids. The CDR3 is CASSQGPDRGYYEQYF. In nucleotides, the CDR3 is TGCGCCAGCAGCCAAGGACCCGACAGGGGGTACTACGAGCAGTACTTC.

The rearrangement uses TRBV5-3 and TRBJ1-3; TRBD1 aligns across 11 bases. TRBV5-3 carries the ORF label, with uncertain function. J gave up 0 bases and V 4 bases, and 24 bases lay outside the gene matches. The CDR3 runs to 23 residues. CDR3 sequence (DNA): TGTGCCAGAAGCGGCGGGCCCGGACAGGGGGCCCGAGGGCCTAGGAGCTCTGGAAACACCATATATTTT. Its protein product is CARSGGPGQGARGPRSSGNTIYF.

This clone was counted a few times. This chain connects TRBV14 to TRBJ1-4; D perhaps matches TRBD1 (5 bases). Between the trimmed V and J ends, which lost 3 bases and 1 base, there was a span of 12 bases. CDR3 length equals 16 residues. Looked up from germline, CDR1 is SGHDN and CDR2 is FVKESK. The CDR3 is CASSHADQGTNEKLFF. CDR3 nucleotide sequence: TGTGCCAGCAGCCACGCGGACCAGGGAACTAATGAAAAACTGTTTTTT.

The chain couples TRBV29-1 to TRBJ1-6, with a weak D call TRBD1 (6 bases). CDR3 length: 13 amino acids. Germline CDR1 and CDR2: SQVTM and ANQGSEA. The ends were cut back, 7 bases at V and 9 bases at J, with 16 bases in the middle. The CDR3 loop is CSATQGPGSPLHF. As DNA, the CDR3 is TGCAGCGCTACTCAGGGGCCTGGTTCACCCCTCCACTTT.

This chain uses TRBV19 with TRBJ1-4; 8 positions match TRBD1. Germline-derived CDR1 and CDR2 are LNHDA and SQIVND (reference sequence). The CDR3 sequence is 15 residues long. With V trimmed by 5 bases and J by 8 bases, 10 bases remained unmatched. The DNA of the CDR3 is TGTGCCAGTAGTGTTACGACAGGGGAGCGAGAAAAACTGTTTTTT. This translates into CASSVTTGEREKLFF.

The CDR3 is CASSRAGGRYTDTQYF. The CDR3 bases are TGTGCCAGCAGCCGAGCGGGGGGGCGGTACACAGATACGCAGTATTTT. The chain couples TRBV7-3 to TRBJ2-3, with 10 bases lining up with TRBD2. From germline, CDR1 is SGHTA and CDR2 FQGTGA. J was trimmed by 2 bases and V by 5 bases; bases with no gene match: 7. The CDR3 loop spans 16 amino acids.

This clone was seen only a few times. The chain recombines TRBV28 with TRBJ1-5; no definite D call. The germline V gene has CDR1 MDHEN and CDR2 SYDVKM. CDR3 size: 14 residues. V lost 7 bases and J 6 bases, leaving 16 bases between the germline ends. CDR3 nucleotide sequence: TGTGCCAGCATCCGGCTGGGCCAGAGTCAGCCCCAGCATTTT. It encodes CASIRLGQSQPQHF. The whole variable domain, remainder taken from reference TRBV28 and TRBJ1-5, is DVKVTQSSRYLVKRTGEKVFLECVQDMDHENMFWYRQDPGLGLRLIYFSYDVKMKEKGDIPEGYSVSREKKERFSLILESASTNQTSMYLCASIRLGQSQPQHFGDGTRLSIL.

V gene TRBV6-6 combines with J gene TRBJ2-2; tentatively, D is TRBD2 (6 bases). The length of the CDR3 is 13 residues. V was cut by 7 bases and J by 4 bases, with 10 bases left in between. Germline loops: CDR1 MNHNY, CDR2 SVGAGI (reference sequence). CDR3 in DNA: TGTGCCAGCATTATCGGGGGCACCGGGGAGCTGTTTTTT. Translating gives CASIIGGTGELFF.

The J gene is TRBJ2-2, the V gene TRBV7-3; D may be TRBD2 (6 bases). Per the germline V gene, CDR1 is SGHTA and CDR2 is FQGTGA. Trimming stripped 1 base from V and 7 bases from J, with 16 bases between. This CDR3 contains 16 residues. DNA for the CDR3: TGTGCCAGCAGCTTAAGGGGCGGTCTAGCGAGCGGGGAGCTGTTTTTT. This translates into CASSLRGGLASGELFF.

The chain uses TRBV9 and TRBJ2-1, with D perhaps matching TRBD2 (5 bases). V lost 2 bases and J lost 4, with 13 bases in between. Germline lookup yields CDR1 SGDLS and CDR2 YYNGEE. CDR3 length equals 15 residues. The DNA for the CDR3 is TGTGCCAGCAGCGTCGACCCCCGGAGGTACAATGAGCAGTTCTTC. Its protein product is CASSVDPRRYNEQFF.

CDR3 protein: CASRATGTSTDTQYF. The CDR3 DNA follows: TGTGCCAGCAGAGCTACAGGTACCAGCACAGATACGCAGTATTTT. V is TRBV9 and J is TRBJ2-3; TRBD1 is a possible D gene (5 bases). In germline, CDR1 is SGDLS, CDR2 YYNGEE. The CDR3 consists of 15 residues. V was shortened by 5 bases and J by 0 bases, with 13 bases between the two germline ends. The entire variable domain, with the rest obtained from reference TRBV9 and TRBJ2-3, is as follows: DSGVTQTPKHLITATGQRVTLRCSPRSGDLSVYWYQQSLDQGLQFLIQYYNGEERAKGNILERFSAQQFPDLHSELNLSSLELGDSALYFCASRATGTSTDTQYFGPGTRLTVL.

CDR3 DNA sequence: TGCGCCAGCAGCCCCCCACGAGCACATGGCTACACCTTC. It is translated as CASSPPRAHGYTF. The genes are TRBV4-1 and TRBJ1-2; D is unclear. V lost 4 bases, J lost 6 bases, and 12 bases lay in between. Germline V lookup: CDR1 MGHRA, CDR2 YSYEKL. This CDR3 region has 13 residues.

This chain links TRBV5-6 with TRBJ2-2; D unresolved. The CDR3 spans 13 residues. The V end lost 0 bases, the J end lost 6 bases, and 6 bases lay between the germline ends. Germline CDR1 reads SGHDT; CDR2 reads YYEEEE. The DNA of the CDR3 is TGTGCCAGCAGCTTGGTGGTACCCGGGGAGCTGTTTTTT. It is translated as CASSLVVPGELFF.